Listed below are T cell receptor beta chains from one sample, sequenced in a study of T cell responses to AZD1222 COVID-19 vaccine. Profiled with immunoSEQ multiplex PCR; TCRdb holds only in-frame clones, not every one. The sample carries more than 110,000 clones, about 93% recorded once. The sequencing here drew on peripheral blood, taken on day 0 of AZD1222 vaccination. These receptors all stem from an adult in good health. Each CDR3 is given with its conserved first and last residue. A D gene is named only where the DNA matches it firmly. A row's size may be missing; if present it is once, few, many or a size class.

V	D	length	size	J	CDR3	DNA
TRBV10-3	-	15	-	TRBJ1-4	CAIGSSGDGNEKLFF	TGTGCCATCGGATCCTCCGGGGACGGTAATGAAAAACTGTTTTTT
TRBV5-1	-	13	-	TRBJ1-1	CASSLYSNTEAFF	TGCGCCAGCAGCTTGTACTCGAACACTGAAGCTTTCTTT
TRBV5-5	TRBD1	14	-	TRBJ1-2	CASSLGDRNYGYTF	TGTGCCAGCAGCTTGGGGGACAGGAACTATGGCTACACCTTC
TRBV11-3	-	10	-	TRBJ2-3	CAGSVCTQYF	TGTGCCGGGTCGGTTTGCACGCAGTATTTT
TRBV28	TRBD2	18	-	TRBJ2-1	CASSTGTSGNGVYNEQFF	TGTGCCAGCAGCACCGGGACTAGCGGGAACGGGGTCTACAATGAGCAGTTCTTC
TRBV7-2	-	14	-	TRBJ1-5	CASSLERVNQPQHF	TGTGCCAGCAGCTTAGAAAGGGTGAATCAGCCCCAGCATTTT
TRBV4-1	-	14	-	TRBJ1-2	CASSQQLTAYGYTF	TGCGCCAGCAGCCAACAATTGACAGCGTATGGCTACACCTTC
TRBV5-1	-	15	once	TRBJ2-1	CASSLMTGAYNEQFF	TGCGCCAGCAGCTTGATGACCGGTGCGTACAATGAGCAGTTCTTC
TRBV12-3/TRBV12-4	-	13	few	TRBJ2-1	CASSLLHFNEQFF	TGTGCCAGCAGTTTACTACACTTCAATGAGCAGTTCTTC
TRBV5-1	TRBD1	14	-	TRBJ2-2	CASSEGQATGELFF	TGCGCCAGCAGCGAGGGACAGGCCACCGGGGAGCTGTTTTTT
TRBV15	TRBD2	17	-	TRBJ2-1	CATSRDVSTSGYNEQFF	TGTGCCACCAGCAGAGATGTTTCGACTAGCGGTTACAATGAGCAGTTCTTC
TRBV12-3/TRBV12-4	-	12	-	TRBJ1-2	CASSEQRFDYTF	TGTGCCAGCAGTGAACAGAGATTTGACTACACCTTC
TRBV30	-	13	-	TRBJ1-6	CAWSVLRESPLHF	TGTGCCTGGAGTGTACTGAGGGAGTCACCCCTCCACTTT
TRBV12-5	-	13	-	TRBJ1-2	CASGPGLDGGYTF	TGTGCTAGTGGTCCGGGCCTTGATGGTGGCTACACCTTC
TRBV24-1	-	15	-	TRBJ2-7	CATSGNRGSNYEQYF	TGTGCCACCAGTGGAAATCGAGGGTCGAACTACGAGCAGTACTTC
TRBV24-1	-	13	-	TRBJ2-1	CATSDSTFNEQFF	TGTGCCACCAGTGATTCAACCTTCAATGAGCAGTTCTTC
TRBV29-1	TRBD1	14	-	TRBJ1-2	CSVERTGGNYGYTF	TGCAGCGTTGAAAGGACAGGGGGTAACTATGGCTACACCTTC
TRBV27	TRBD1	15	-	TRBJ1-2	CASSPTGTGDYGYTF	TGTGCCAGCAGTCCCACCGGGACAGGAGACTATGGCTACACCTTC
TRBV28	-	15	-	TRBJ2-1	CASSNGGGSYNEQFF	TGTGCCAGCAGTAACGGAGGGGGCTCCTACAATGAGCAGTTCTTC
TRBV4-2	TRBD1	16	-	TRBJ1-5	CASSQGPDRGLQPQHF	TGTGCCAGCAGCCAAGGACCGGACAGGGGGCTTCAGCCCCAGCATTTT
TRBV11-3	-	15	-	TRBJ2-7	CASSLESGGTYEQYF	TGTGCCAGCAGCTTAGAAAGCGGCGGGACCTACGAGCAGTACTTC
TRBV4-3	TRBD1	14	-	TRBJ1-4	CASSQGTGDEKLFF	TGCGCCAGCAGCCAGGGGACAGGGGATGAAAAACTGTTTTTT
TRBV4-1	-	14	once	TRBJ2-7	CASSRNEALREQYF	TGCGCCAGCAGCCGCAATGAGGCCTTGAGAGAGCAGTACTTC
TRBV5-1	-	15	once	TRBJ2-7	CASSLEAGSVRGPYF	TGCGCCAGCAGCTTGGAAGCTGGCTCTGTCCGCGGTCCGTACTTC
TRBV5-1	-	15	-	TRBJ1-1	CASSPRGGGGTEAFF	TGCGCCAGCAGCCCCCGGGGGGGAGGGGGCACTGAAGCTTTCTTT
TRBV11-3	-	12	-	TRBJ2-5	CASSRSTVTQYF	TGTGCCAGCAGCCGCTCGACTGTGACCCAGTACTTC
TRBV9	TRBD2	18	-	TRBJ2-5	CASSVGTSGGDSQETQYF	TGTGCCAGCAGCGTAGGGACTAGCGGGGGGGACTCCCAAGAGACCCAGTACTTC
TRBV28	-	13	-	TRBJ1-1	CASSDTGRTEAFF	TGTGCCAGCAGTGACACAGGGCGGACTGAAGCTTTCTTT
TRBV7-8	-	13	-	TRBJ1-1	CASSFTENTEAFF	TGTGCCAGCAGCTTCACAGAAAACACTGAAGCTTTCTTT
TRBV9	-	15	-	TRBJ2-7	CASSVYPGPSTEQYF	TGTGCCAGCAGCGTATATCCGGGACCGAGCACCGAGCAGTACTTC
TRBV3-1/TRBV3-2	TRBD1	14	-	TRBJ1-1	CASSQGQGPTEAFF	TGTGCCAGCAGCCAGGGACAGGGTCCCACTGAAGCTTTCTTT
TRBV6-5	TRBD2	15	-	TRBJ2-7	CASSYLAGGVYEQYF	TGTGCCAGCAGTTACTTAGCGGGGGGCGTCTACGAGCAGTACTTC
TRBV30	-	12	-	TRBJ1-4	CAWEQQNEKLFF	TGTGCCTGGGAACAGCAAAATGAAAAACTGTTTTTT
TRBV5-1	-	16	-	TRBJ1-6	CASSTGQNPRNSPLHF	TGCGCCAGCAGCACCGGACAGAATCCAAGGAATTCACCCCTCCACTTT
TRBV18	TRBD1	20	-	TRBJ1-4	CASSQIVRQGFYMTNEKLFF	TGTGCCAGCTCTCAGATCGTGCGACAGGGTTTCTATATGACTAATGAAAAACTGTTTTTT
TRBV6-5	-	14	-	TRBJ1-1	CASSYSTRGTEAFF	TGTGCCAGCAGTTACTCTACTCGTGGTACTGAAGCTTTCTTT
TRBV28	-	14	-	TRBJ1-1	CASSFTAPNTEAFF	TGTGCCAGCAGTTTTACAGCGCCGAACACTGAAGCTTTCTTT
TRBV3-1/TRBV3-2	TRBD2	19	-	TRBJ2-3	CASSQEPTVSGGSTDTQYF	TGTGCCAGCAGCCAAGAGCCTACTGTGAGCGGGGGAAGCACAGATACGCAGTATTTT
TRBV6-6	-	14	-	TRBJ1-2	CASSYSTRFYGYTF	TGTGCCAGCAGTTACTCGACACGGTTCTATGGCTACACCTTC
TRBV5-6	-	12	once	TRBJ1-1	CASSLSEGEAFF	TGTGCCAGCAGCCTTTCCGAGGGTGAAGCTTTCTTT
TRBV4-3	TRBD1	16	once	TRBJ2-5	CASSQRGQDGEETQYF	TGCGCCAGCAGCCAGAGGGGACAGGACGGGGAAGAGACCCAGTACTTC
TRBV6-5	-	15	-	TRBJ1-2	CASSRQGAASRGYTF	TGTGCCAGCAGCCGACAAGGGGCCGCGTCGCGGGGCTACACCTTC
TRBV7-9	TRBD1	15	-	TRBJ1-2	CASTPSVTGVDGYTF	TGTGCCAGCACCCCGTCAGTGACAGGGGTCGATGGCTACACCTTC
TRBV12-5	-	11	-	TRBJ1-2	CASGLNYGYTF	TGTGCTAGTGGTTTGAACTATGGCTACACCTTC
TRBV6-8	TRBD1	15	once	TRBJ1-5	CASSYRQGAGQPQHF	TGTGCCAGCAGTTATCGGCAGGGGGCGGGACAGCCCCAGCATTTT
TRBV24-1	-	14	-	TRBJ2-3	CATSSYPSTDTQYF	TGTGCCACCAGTTCGTACCCCAGCACAGATACGCAGTATTTT
TRBV2	TRBD1	14	few	TRBJ1-1	CASSERQGSTEAFF	TGTGCCAGCAGTGAAAGACAGGGGTCGACTGAAGCTTTCTTT
TRBV7-9	TRBD1	15	-	TRBJ1-2	CASSLGDRAYYGYTF	TGTGCCAGCAGCTTGGGCGACAGGGCTTACTATGGCTACACCTTC
TRBV18	-	14	-	TRBJ2-7	CASSPGDRAYEQYF	TGTGCCAGCTCACCAGGGGATCGGGCCTACGAGCAGTACTTC
TRBV30	-	16	-	TRBJ1-2	CAWGVGTPQKVYGYTF	TGTGCCTGGGGGGTCGGGACACCTCAAAAGGTCTATGGCTACACCTTC
TRBV19	-	16	-	TRBJ2-1	CASTKRAASSYNEQFF	TGTGCCAGTACCAAGAGGGCCGCAAGCTCCTACAATGAGCAGTTCTTC
TRBV2	-	12	-	TRBJ1-1	CASRLSNTEAFF	TGTGCCAGCAGATTGTCGAACACTGAAGCTTTCTTT
TRBV19	-	13	-	TRBJ2-2	CASSPGLPGELFF	TGTGCCAGTAGTCCGGGACTCCCCGGGGAGCTGTTTTTT
TRBV5-8	TRBD1	13	-	TRBJ2-1	CASSHIGTGERFF	TGTGCCAGCAGCCACATCGGGACAGGGGAAAGGTTCTTC
TRBV18	-	15	once	TRBJ1-3	CASSPLVSSGNTIYF	TGTGCCAGCTCACCACTTGTGAGCTCTGGAAACACCATATATTTT